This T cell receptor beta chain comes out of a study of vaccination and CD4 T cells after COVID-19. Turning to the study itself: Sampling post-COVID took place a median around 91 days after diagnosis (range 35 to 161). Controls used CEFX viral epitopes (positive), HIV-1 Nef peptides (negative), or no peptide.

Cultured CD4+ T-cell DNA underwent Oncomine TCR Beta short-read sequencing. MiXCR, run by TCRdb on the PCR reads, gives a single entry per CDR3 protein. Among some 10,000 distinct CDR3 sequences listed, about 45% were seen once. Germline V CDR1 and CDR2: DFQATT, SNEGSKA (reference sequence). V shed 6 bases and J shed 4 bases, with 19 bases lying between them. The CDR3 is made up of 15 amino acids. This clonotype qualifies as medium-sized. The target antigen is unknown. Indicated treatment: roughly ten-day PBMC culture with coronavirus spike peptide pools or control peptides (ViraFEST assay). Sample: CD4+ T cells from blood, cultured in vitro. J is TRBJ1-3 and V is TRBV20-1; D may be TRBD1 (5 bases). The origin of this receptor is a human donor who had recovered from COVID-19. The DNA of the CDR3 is TGCAGTGCCCCGATCAGGCAGGGCTGGGGAAACACCATATATTTT. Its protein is CSAPIRQGWGNTIYF.